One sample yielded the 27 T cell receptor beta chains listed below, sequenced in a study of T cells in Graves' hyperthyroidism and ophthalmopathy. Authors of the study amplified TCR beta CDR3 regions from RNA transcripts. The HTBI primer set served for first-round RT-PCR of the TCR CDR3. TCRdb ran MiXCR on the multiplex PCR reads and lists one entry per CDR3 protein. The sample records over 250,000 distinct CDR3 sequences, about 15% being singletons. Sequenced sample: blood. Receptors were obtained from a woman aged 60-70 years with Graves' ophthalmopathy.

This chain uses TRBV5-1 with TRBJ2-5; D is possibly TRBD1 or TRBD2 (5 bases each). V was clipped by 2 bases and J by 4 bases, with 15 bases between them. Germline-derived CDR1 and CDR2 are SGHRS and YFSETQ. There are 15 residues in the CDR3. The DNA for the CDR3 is TGCGCCAGCAGCTTTAGGGGTGACGGAGGAGAGACCCAGTACTTC. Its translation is CASSFRGDGGETQYF.

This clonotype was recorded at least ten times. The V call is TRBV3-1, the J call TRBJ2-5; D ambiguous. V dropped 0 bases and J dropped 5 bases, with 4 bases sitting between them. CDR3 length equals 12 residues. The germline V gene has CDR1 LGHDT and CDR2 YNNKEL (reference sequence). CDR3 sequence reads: CASSQDMETQYF. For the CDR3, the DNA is TGTGCCAGCAGCCAAGATATGGAGACCCAGTACTTC.

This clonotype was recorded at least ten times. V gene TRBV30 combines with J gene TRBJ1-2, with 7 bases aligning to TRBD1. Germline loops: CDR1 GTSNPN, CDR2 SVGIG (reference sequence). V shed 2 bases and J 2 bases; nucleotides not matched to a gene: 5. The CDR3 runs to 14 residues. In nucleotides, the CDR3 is TGTGCCTGGAGTCCACAGGGGTTGAACTATGGCTACACCTTC. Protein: CAWSPQGLNYGYTF.

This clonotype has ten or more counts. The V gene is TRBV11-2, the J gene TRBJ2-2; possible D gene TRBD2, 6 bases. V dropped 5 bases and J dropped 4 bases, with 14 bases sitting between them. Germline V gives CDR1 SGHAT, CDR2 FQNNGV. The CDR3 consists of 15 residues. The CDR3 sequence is CASSQQRAGTGELFF. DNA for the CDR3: TGTGCCAGCAGCCAACAGCGGGCGGGCACCGGGGAGCTGTTTTTT.

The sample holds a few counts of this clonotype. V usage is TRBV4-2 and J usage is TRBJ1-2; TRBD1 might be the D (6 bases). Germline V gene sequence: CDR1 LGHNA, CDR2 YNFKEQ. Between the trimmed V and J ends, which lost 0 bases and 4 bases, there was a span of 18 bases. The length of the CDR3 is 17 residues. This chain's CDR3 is CASSQDPTTTGTYGYTF. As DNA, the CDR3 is TGTGCCAGCAGCCAAGATCCAACCACTACAGGGACCTATGGCTACACCTTC.

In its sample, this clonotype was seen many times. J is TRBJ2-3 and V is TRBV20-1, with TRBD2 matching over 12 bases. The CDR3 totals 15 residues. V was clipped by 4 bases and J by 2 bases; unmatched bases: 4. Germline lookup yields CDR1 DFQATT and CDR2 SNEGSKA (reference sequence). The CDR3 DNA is TGCAGTGCTACCGGGACTAGCGGGCCCACAGATACGCAGTATTTT. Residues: CSATGTSGPTDTQYF.

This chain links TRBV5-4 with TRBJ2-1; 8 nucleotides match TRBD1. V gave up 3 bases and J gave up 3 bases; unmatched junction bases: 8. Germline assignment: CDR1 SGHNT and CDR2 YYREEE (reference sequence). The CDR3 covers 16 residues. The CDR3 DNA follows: TGTGCCAGCAGCTCGGCGACAGGGGTTGACTACAATGAGCAGTTCTTC. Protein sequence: CASSSATGVDYNEQFF.

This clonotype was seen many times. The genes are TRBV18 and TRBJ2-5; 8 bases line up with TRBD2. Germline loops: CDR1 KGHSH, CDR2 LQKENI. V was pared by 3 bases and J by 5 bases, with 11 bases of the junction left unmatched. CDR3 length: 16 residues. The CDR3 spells CASSPGTGGQVETQYF. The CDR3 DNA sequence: TGTGCCAGCTCACCCGGGACGGGAGGGCAAGTCGAGACCCAGTACTTC.

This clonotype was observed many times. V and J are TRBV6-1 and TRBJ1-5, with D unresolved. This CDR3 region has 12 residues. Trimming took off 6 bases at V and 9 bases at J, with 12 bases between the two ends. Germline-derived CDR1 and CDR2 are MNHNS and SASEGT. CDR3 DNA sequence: TGTGCCAGCAGGGATCCGTATGCGCCCCAGCATTTT. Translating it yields CASRDPYAPQHF.

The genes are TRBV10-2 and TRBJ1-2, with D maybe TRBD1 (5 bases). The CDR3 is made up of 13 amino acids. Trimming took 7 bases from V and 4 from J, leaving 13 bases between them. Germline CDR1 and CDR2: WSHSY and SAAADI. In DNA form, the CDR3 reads TGCGCCAGCATACCCCAGGGTGGCTATGGCTACACCTTC. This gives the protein CASIPQGGYGYTF.

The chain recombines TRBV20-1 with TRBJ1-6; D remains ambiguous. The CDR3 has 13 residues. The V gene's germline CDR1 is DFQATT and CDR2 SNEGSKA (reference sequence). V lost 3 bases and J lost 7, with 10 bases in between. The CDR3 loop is CSARPQGNSPLHF. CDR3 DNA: TGCAGTGCTAGGCCGCAAGGGAATTCACCCCTCCACTTT.

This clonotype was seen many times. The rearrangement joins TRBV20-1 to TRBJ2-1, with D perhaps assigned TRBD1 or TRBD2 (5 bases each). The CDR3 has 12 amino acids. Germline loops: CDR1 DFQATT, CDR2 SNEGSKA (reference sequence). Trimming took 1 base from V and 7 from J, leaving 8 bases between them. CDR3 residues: CSARGEGNEQFF. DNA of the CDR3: TGCAGTGCTAGAGGCGAGGGGAATGAGCAGTTCTTC.

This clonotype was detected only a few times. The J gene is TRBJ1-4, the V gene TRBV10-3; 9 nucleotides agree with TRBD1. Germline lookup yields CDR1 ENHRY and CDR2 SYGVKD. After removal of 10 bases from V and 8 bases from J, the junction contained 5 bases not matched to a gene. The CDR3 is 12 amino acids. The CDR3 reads CATGQGREKLFF. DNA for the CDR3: TGTGCCACGGGACAGGGTCGAGAAAAACTGTTTTTT.

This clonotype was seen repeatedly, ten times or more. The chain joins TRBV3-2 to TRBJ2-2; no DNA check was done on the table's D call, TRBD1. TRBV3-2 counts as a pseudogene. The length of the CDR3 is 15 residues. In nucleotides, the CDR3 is TGTGCCAGCAGCCAAAGACAGGGCGGCACCGGGGAGCTGTTTTTT. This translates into CASSQRQGGTGELFF.

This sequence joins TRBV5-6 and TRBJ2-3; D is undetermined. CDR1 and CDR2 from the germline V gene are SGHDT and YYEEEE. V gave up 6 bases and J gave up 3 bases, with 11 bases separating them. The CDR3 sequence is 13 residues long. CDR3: CASTRLLTDTQYF. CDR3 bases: TGTGCCAGCACCCGACTCTTGACAGATACGCAGTATTTT.

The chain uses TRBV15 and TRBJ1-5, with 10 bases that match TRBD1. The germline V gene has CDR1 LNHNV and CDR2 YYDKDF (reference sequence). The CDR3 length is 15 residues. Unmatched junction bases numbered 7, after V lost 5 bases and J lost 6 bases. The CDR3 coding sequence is TGTGCCACCAGCCGAATCGGGGACAGGGGTCAGCCCCAGCATTTT. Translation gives CATSRIGDRGQPQHF.

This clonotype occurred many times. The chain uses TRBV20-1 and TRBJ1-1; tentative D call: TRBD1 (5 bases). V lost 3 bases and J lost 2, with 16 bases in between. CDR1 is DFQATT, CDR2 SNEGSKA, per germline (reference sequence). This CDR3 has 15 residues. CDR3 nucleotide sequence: TGCAGTGCTAGTCCCACGGGACGGACAAACACTGAAGCTTTCTTT. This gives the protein CSASPTGRTNTEAFF.

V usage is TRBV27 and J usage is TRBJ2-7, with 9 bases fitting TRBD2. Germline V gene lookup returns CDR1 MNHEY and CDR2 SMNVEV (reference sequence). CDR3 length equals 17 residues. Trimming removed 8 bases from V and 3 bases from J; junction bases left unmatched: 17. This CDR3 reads CASQKRAVRLAVYEQYF. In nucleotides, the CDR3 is TGTGCCAGCCAAAAACGGGCGGTGAGACTAGCGGTCTACGAGCAGTACTTC.

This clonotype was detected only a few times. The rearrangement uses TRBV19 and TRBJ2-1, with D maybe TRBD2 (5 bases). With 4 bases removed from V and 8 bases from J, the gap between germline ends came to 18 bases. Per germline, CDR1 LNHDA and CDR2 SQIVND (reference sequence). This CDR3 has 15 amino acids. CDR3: CASSTMGVNKDEQFF. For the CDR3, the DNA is TGTGCCAGTAGTACGATGGGAGTAAATAAGGATGAGCAGTTCTTC.

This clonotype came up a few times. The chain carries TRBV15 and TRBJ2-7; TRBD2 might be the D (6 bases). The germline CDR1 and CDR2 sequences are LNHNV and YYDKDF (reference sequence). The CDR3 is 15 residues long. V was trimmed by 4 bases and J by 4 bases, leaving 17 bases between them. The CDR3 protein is CATSTKRAPGYEQYF. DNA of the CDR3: TGTGCCACCAGCACCAAGCGGGCTCCCGGGTACGAGCAGTACTTC.

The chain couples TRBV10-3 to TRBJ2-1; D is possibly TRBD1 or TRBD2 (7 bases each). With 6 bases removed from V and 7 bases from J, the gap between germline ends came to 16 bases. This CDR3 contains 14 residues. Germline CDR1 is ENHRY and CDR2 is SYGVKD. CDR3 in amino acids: CAIRGGTEENEQFF. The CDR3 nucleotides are TGTGCCATCAGGGGGGGGACAGAAGAAAATGAGCAGTTCTTC.

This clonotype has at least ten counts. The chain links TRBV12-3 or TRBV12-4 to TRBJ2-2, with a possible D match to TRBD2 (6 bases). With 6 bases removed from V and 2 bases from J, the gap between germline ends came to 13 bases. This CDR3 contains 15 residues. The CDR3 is CASSSGEQNTGELFF. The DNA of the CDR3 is TGTGCCAGCAGCTCGGGGGAGCAAAACACCGGGGAGCTGTTTTTT.

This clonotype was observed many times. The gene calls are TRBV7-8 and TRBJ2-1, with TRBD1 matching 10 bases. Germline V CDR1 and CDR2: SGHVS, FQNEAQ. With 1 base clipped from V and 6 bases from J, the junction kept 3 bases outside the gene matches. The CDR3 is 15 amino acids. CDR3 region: CASSLGQGARNEQFF. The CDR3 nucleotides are TGTGCCAGCAGCTTAGGACAGGGGGCCCGCAATGAGCAGTTCTTC.

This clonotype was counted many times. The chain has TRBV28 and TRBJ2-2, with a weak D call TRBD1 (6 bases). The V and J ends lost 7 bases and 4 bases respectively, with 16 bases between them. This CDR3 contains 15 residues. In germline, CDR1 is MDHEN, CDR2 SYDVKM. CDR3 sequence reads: CASTLQGRGTGELFF. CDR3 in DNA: TGTGCCAGCACCCTACAGGGACGCGGCACCGGGGAGCTGTTTTTT.

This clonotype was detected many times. The CDR3 region has the DNA TGTGCCAGCAGCCGGGGTAGGGGGGGCTCTGGAAACACCATATATTTT. Translated, it gives CASSRGRGGSGNTIYF. This rearrangement joins TRBV3-1 to TRBJ1-3; tentative D call: TRBD1 (6 bases). This CDR3 has 16 residues. The V gene's germline CDR1 is LGHDT and CDR2 YNNKEL (reference sequence). The V gene lost 4 bases and the J gene lost 0 bases, with 13 bases spanning the gap. Using reference TRBV3-1 and TRBJ1-3 for the parts outside the CDR3, the full variable domain is DTAVSQTPKYLVTQMGNDKSIKCEQNLGHDTMYWYKQDSKKFLKIMFSYNNKELIINETVPNRFSPKSPDKAHLNLHINSLELGDSAVYFCASSRGRGGSGNTIYFGEGSWLTVV.

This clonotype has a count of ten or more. CDR3 bases: TGTGCCAGCAGTGTATGGGGTTACAATGAGCAGTTCTTC. Its protein product is CASSVWGYNEQFF. This chain uses TRBV2 with TRBJ2-1; unclear D gene. Germline CDR1 and CDR2: SNHLY and FYNNEI. The germline V and J ends were trimmed by 4 bases and 4 bases, with 8 bases remaining between them. CDR3 length: 13 amino acids.

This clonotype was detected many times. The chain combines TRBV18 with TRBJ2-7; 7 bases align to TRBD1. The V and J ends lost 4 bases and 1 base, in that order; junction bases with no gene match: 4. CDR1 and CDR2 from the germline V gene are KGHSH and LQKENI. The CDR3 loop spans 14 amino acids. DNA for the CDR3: TGTGCCAGCTCACGGGACAGCCTTTCCTACGAGCAGTACTTC. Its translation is CASSRDSLSYEQYF.